The T cell receptor beta chain described here comes from a study of T cell responses to AZD1222 COVID-19 vaccine. The length of the CDR3 is 16 residues. The V gene's germline CDR1 is SNHLY and CDR2 FYNNEI. J was trimmed by 4 bases and V by 0 bases; bases with no gene match: 3. This clone was seen a single time. Clones were sequenced by immunoSEQ multiplex PCR, and TCRdb holds only the in-frame ones, with some missing. Of more than 95,000 clones listed, roughly 90% are singletons. This receptor was identified in an adult in good health. The rearrangement joins TRBV2 to TRBJ2-1, with 10 bases that match TRBD2. Sample: peripheral blood, taken on day 0 of AZD1222 vaccination. CDR3 DNA: TGTGCCAGCAGTGAAGCGGAACTAGCGGGATACAATGAGCAGTTCTTC. It specifies CASSEAELAGYNEQFF.